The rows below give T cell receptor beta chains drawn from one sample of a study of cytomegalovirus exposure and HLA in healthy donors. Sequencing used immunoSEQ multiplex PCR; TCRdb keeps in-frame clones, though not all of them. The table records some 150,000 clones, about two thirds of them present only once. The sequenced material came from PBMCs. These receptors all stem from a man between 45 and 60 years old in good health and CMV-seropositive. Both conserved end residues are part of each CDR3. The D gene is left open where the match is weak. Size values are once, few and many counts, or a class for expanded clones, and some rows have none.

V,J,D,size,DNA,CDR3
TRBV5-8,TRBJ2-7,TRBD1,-,TGTGCCAGCAGCTTTCCGGCAGGGGGCAAGACCTACGAGCAGTACTTC,CASSFPAGGKTYEQYF
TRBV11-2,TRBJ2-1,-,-,TGTGCCAGCAGCCCGGGACTCGTCGGTCACAATGAGCAGTTCTTC,CASSPGLVGHNEQFF
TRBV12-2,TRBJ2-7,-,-,TGTGCAAGTCGCTTAGGGCTCAGAACCGGGACAGGGAGGATCTACGAGCAGTACTTC,CASRLGLRTGTGRIYEQYF
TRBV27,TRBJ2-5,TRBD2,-,TGTGCCAGCGGTGGGTCTGCTAGCGGGGAAGAGACCCAGTACTTC,CASGGSASGEETQYF
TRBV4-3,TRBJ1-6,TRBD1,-,TGCGCCAGCAGCCAAGATCTGGACAGGGGTTCACCCCTCCACTTT,CASSQDLDRGSPLHF
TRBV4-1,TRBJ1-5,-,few,TGCGCCAGCAGCCAAGAGTCCGGGGGGGCAGGACGCAATCAGCCCCAGCATTTT,CASSQESGGAGRNQPQHF
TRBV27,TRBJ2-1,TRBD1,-,TGTGCCAGCAGAGGACAGGGTGGAGTTGAGCAGTTCTTC,CASRGQGGVEQFF
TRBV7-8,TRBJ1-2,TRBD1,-,TGTGCCAGCAGCTTAAGAGGCGACAGGGCCTATGGCTACACCTTC,CASSLRGDRAYGYTF
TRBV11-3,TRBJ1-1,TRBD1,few,TGTGCCAGCAGCTTAGAGGGGACAGGGTTGAACACTGAAGCTTTCTTT,CASSLEGTGLNTEAFF
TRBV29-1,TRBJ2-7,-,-,TGCAGCGTTGATGTCAACTCCTACGAGCAGTACTTC,CSVDVNSYEQYF
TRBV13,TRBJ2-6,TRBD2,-,TGTGCCAGCAGCTCAGGACTAGCGGGCTCTGGGGCCAACGTCCTGACTTTC,CASSSGLAGSGANVLTF
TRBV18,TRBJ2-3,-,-,TGTGCCAGCTCACCCTCCCCAGATACGCAGTATTTT,CASSPSPDTQYF
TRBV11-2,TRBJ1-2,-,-,TGTGCCAGCAGCTTGACAGGAAGCCCCCTCAATGGCTACACCTTC,CASSLTGSPLNGYTF
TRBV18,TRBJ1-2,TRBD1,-,TGTGCCAGCTCTTCGGACAGGGGGACTGGGTATGGCTACACCTTC,CASSSDRGTGYGYTF
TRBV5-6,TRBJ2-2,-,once,TGTGCCAGCAGCTGGAAGAGGGAGAGGAACACCGGGGAGCTGTTTTTT,CASSWKRERNTGELFF
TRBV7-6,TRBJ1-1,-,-,TGTGCCAGCAGGGGCAGAGCAAACACTGAAGCTTTCTTT,CASRGRANTEAFF
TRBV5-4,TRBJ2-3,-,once,TGTGCCAGCAGCTTGTATCAGGGGTCAGCAGATACGCAGTATTTT,CASSLYQGSADTQYF